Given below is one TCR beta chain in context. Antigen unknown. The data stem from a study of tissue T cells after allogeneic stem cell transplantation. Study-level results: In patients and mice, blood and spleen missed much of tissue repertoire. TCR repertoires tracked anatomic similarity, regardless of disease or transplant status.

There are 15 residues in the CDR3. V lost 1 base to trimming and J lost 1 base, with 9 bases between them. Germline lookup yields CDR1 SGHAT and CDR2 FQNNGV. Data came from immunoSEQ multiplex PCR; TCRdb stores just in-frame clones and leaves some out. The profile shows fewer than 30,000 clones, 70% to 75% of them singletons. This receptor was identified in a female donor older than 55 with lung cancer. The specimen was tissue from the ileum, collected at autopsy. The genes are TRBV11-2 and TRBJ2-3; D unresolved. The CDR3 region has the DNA TGTGCCAGCAGCTTAGTCGGCGCCCGCACAGATACGCAGTATTTT. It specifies CASSLVGARTDTQYF.